Below, one TCR beta chain is given with its context. Its antigen is as yet unknown. The primer mix had 60 Vbeta and 13 Jbeta primers. The repertoire was sequenced with immunoSEQ multiplex PCR; TCRdb's copy has only in-frame clones and lacks some. The profile shows some 200,000 clones, more than 9.5% of them singletons. The CDR3 contains 15 residues. Germline lookup yields CDR1 SGHTA and CDR2 FQGNSA. The V end was cut by 6 bases, the J end by 0 bases, with 12 bases between. The record originates from a study of cytomegalovirus exposure and HLA in healthy donors. Study information: The roughly 100 million unique TCR beta sequences, from about 190 million T cells, were found by an earlier analysis. Findings and caveats of the study: For cytomegalovirus status, the classifier reportedly gave diagnoses with high specificity and sensitivity.

The chain couples TRBV7-2 to TRBJ2-1, with D uncertain. This clonotype was sampled from a man over 45 in good health and CMV-seropositive. Sequenced material: PBMCs. This CDR3 reads CASRSHLSSYNEQFF. The CDR3 DNA follows: TGTGCCAGCAGATCTCACTTGAGCTCCTACAATGAGCAGTTCTTC. Combining the CDR3 with reference TRBV7-2 and TRBJ2-1 gives the whole variable domain GAGVSQSPSNKVTEKGKDVELRCDPISGHTALYWYRQSLGQGLEFLIYFQGNSAPDKSGLPSDRFSAERTGGSVSTLTIQRTQQEDSAVYLCASRSHLSSYNEQFFGPGTRLTVL.